Each of the 11 T cell receptor beta chains below was sequenced from the same sample in a study of blood T cells in healthy people across ages. Using a J-beta primer mix together with a sample-barcoded 5' primer, a second PCR was run for roughly 6 to 12 cycles. In TCRdb, the 5' RACE reads were re-called with MiXCR into one record per CDR3 protein. The sample holds hundreds of thousands of distinct CDR3 sequences, more than 25% seen once. Another study also made use of these data, one on T cells of mothers and their children.

Sequencing was performed on blood. The receptors shown here come from a boy aged 5-17 years in good health.

The DNA for the CDR3 is TGTGCCAGCAGCCCCCCGGGACAGGGAAACATTCAGTACTTC. Translation gives CASSPPGQGNIQYF. The chain uses TRBV6-5 and TRBJ2-4, with TRBD1 identical over 9 bases. The CDR3 is 14 residues long. The V and J ends lost 6 bases and 6 bases, in that order; junction bases with no gene match: 6. Germline assignment: CDR1 MNHEY and CDR2 SVGAGI.

In the case of this clonotype: A much bigger clone sits one base away, suggesting this may be a read error. This chain connects TRBV2 to TRBJ1-2, with D possibly TRBD1 on 6 matching bases. The V gene lost 9 bases and the J gene lost 4 bases, with 15 bases spanning the gap. The germline gives CDR1 SNHLY, CDR2 FYNNEI. The CDR3 sequence is 13 residues long. The CDR3, as DNA: TGTGCCAGTCACGAGGGGGACGCCTATGGCTACACCTTC. Translated, it gives CASHEGDAYGYTF. The full variable domain, with the rest looked up from reference TRBV2 and TRBJ1-2, is EPEVTQTPSHQVTQMGQEVILRCVPISNHLYFYWYRQILGQKVEFLVSFYNNEISEKSEIFDDQFSVERPDGSNFTLKIRSTKLEDSAMYFCASHEGDAYGYTFGSGTRLTVV.

V gene TRBV13 combines with J gene TRBJ2-7; no reliable D call. The germline V gene encodes CDR1 PRHDT and CDR2 FYEKMQ (reference sequence). The V and J ends lost 7 bases and 0 bases respectively, with 10 bases between them. This CDR3 comprises 13 residues. The CDR3 spells CASTPLSSYEQYF. CDR3 DNA: TGTGCCAGCACACCCCTCAGCTCCTACGAGCAGTACTTC.

V gene TRBV20-1 combines with J gene TRBJ1-1; 7 bases are a match to TRBD1. The CDR3 has 12 residues. Germline CDR1 is DFQATT and CDR2 is SNEGSKA (reference sequence). Trimming removed 4 bases from V and 4 bases from J; junction bases left unmatched: 3. The CDR3, as DNA: TGCAGTGCTAAGAACAGGGGCACTGAAGCTTTCTTT. Translating gives CSAKNRGTEAFF.

This clonotype was seen a few times. The chain uses TRBV9 and TRBJ2-1; D gene ambiguous. CDR1 SGDLS and CDR2 YYNGEE come from the germline V gene. CDR3 length: 13 residues. The V gene lost 3 bases and the J gene lost 5 bases, with 9 bases spanning the gap. In DNA, the CDR3 is TGTGCCAGCAGCGCCGGAATCGACAATGAGCAGTTCTTC. This codes for CASSAGIDNEQFF.

V gene TRBV9 combines with J gene TRBJ2-5; 7 bases match TRBD1. The DNA end favors TRBJ2-7, so the J call may be wrong. The CDR3 consists of 14 residues. Germline V gene data show CDR1 as SGDLS and CDR2 as YYNGEE. The CDR3 loop reads CASSVDPGGYEQYF. The CDR3 nucleotides are TGTGCCAGCAGCGTAGACCCAGGGGGCTACGAGCAGTACTTC.

This clonotype has a handful of counts. The chain uses TRBV7-9 and TRBJ2-5, with a weak D call TRBD2 (5 bases). CDR1 is SEHNR and CDR2 is FQNEAQ in the germline V gene (reference sequence). This CDR3 has 15 amino acids. Trimming took off 2 bases at V and 1 base at J, with 11 bases between the two ends. CDR3 loop: CASSLRGDGQETQYF. CDR3 nucleotides: TGTGCCAGCAGCTTACGGGGAGATGGCCAAGAGACCCAGTACTTC.

This clonotype was seen a few times. The chain couples TRBV19 to TRBJ2-2; unclear D gene. The CDR3 consists of 16 residues. Looked up from germline, CDR1 is LNHDA and CDR2 is SQIVND (reference sequence). The ends were cut back, 2 bases at V and 1 base at J, with 11 bases in the middle. This chain's CDR3 is CASSIRPYWNTGELFF. In nucleotides, the CDR3 is TGTGCCAGTAGTATACGCCCGTATTGGAACACCGGGGAGCTGTTTTTT.

The chain has TRBV30 and TRBJ2-5; possible D gene TRBD1, 5 bases. TRBJ2-7 explains the end of the DNA better; the J call may be wrong. Germline CDR1 reads GTSNPN; CDR2 reads SVGIG (reference sequence). This CDR3 has 14 amino acids. Here the CDR3 DNA reads TGTGCCTGGAGTTCCCCCTCGCAGGGCCACGAGCAGTACTTC. It translates to CAWSSPSQGHEQYF.

This sequence joins TRBV7-6 and TRBJ2-1; D tentatively reads TRBD1 or TRBD2 (5 bases each). The germline CDR1 and CDR2 sequences are SGHVS and FNYEAQ. The CDR3 sequence is 17 residues long. Trimming cost V 6 bases and J 7 bases, with 25 bases left between them. The CDR3 protein is CASSIFPRDAVENEQFF. In nucleotides, the CDR3 is TGTGCCAGCAGTATCTTTCCCCGGGACGCCGTTGAAAATGAGCAGTTCTTC.

This clonotype was seen a few times. V and J are TRBV3-1 and TRBJ2-7; 10 bases are shared with TRBD1. CDR1 and CDR2 from the germline V gene are LGHDT and YNNKEL (reference sequence). The CDR3 covers 15 residues. Trimming removed 1 base from V and 5 bases from J; junction bases left unmatched: 5. The CDR3 DNA reads as TGTGCCAGCAGCCAAGCGGGACAGGGGTTCCACGAGCAGTACTTC. It is translated as CASSQAGQGFHEQYF.